The clone carrying this TCR beta chain was counted many times. V lost 5 bases to trimming and J lost 0 bases, with 8 bases between them. This CDR3 is built from 13 residues. CDR1 and CDR2 from the germline V gene are MNHEY and SVGAGI. The data belong to a study of blood T cell repertoires in COVID-19. On the study more broadly: The analysed material was cDNA or gDNA that came from T cells, B-cell-depleted T cells, or PBMCs.

Generated by immunoSEQ multiplex PCR, the TCRdb table keeps only in-frame clones and is missing some. The sample includes around 50,000 clones, about 76% of them seen just once. V usage is TRBV6-5 and J usage is TRBJ2-7; unclear D gene. Sequenced: peripheral blood. This TCR was recovered from a human donor with active or convalescent COVID-19. The donor label of this sample is uncertain. The CDR3 region has the DNA TGTGCCAGCAGTCCAGCAGGCTCCTACGAGCAGTACTTC. Residues: CASSPAGSYEQYF.